This T cell receptor (beta chain) was retrieved from a study of shared clonotypes between healthy human individuals. Germline loops: CDR1 DFQATT, CDR2 SNEGSKA (reference sequence). This CDR3 is built from 11 residues. Trimming pared 7 bases from V and 6 bases from J, leaving 13 bases between. The repertoire was sequenced with immunoSEQ multiplex PCR; TCRdb's copy has only in-frame clones and lacks some. The sample consists of around 2.1 million clones, about 92% of them appearing once. CD45RO-negative CD8 cells positively selected for CCR7 made up the naive population, which excluded terminally differentiated effector memory CD45RA+ cells.

Material for sequencing was naive CD8+ T cells from PBMCs. This sequence was found in a young man in good health. Some clones in this sample may be carry-over from other donors' samples. The chain links TRBV20-1 to TRBJ2-7; D is undetermined. The DNA of the CDR3 is TGCAGTGGGGCCGTCGAAATCGAGCAGTACTTC. Translation: CSGAVEIEQYF.